These 10 T cell receptor beta chains originate from one sample sequenced in a study of Graves' ophthalmopathy and Graves' hyperthyroidism. The study amplified TCR beta CDR3 regions using RNA transcripts. After a first-round RT-PCR with HTBI primers, a second-round multiplex PCR was run. Via MiXCR, TCRdb re-called the multiplex PCR reads, giving one row per CDR3 protein. Of hundreds of thousands of distinct CDR3 sequences listed, 20% to 25% were seen once; the top ten hold 35% to 55%. Sequencing was done on a sample of peripheral blood. These receptors all come from a woman in her forties or fifties with Graves' ophthalmopathy.

This clonotype was detected ten times or more. J is TRBJ2-5 and V is TRBV12-3 or TRBV12-4; TRBD2 matches 11 bases. The CDR3 runs 16 residues. Germline trimming cut 6 bases from V and 4 bases from J; bases unmatched to any gene: 10. Here the CDR3 reads CASSVRTSGSVETQYF. For the CDR3, the DNA is TGTGCCAGCAGCGTCCGTACTAGCGGGAGTGTAGAGACCCAGTACTTC.

This chain connects TRBV24-1 to TRBJ2-2, with 8 nucleotides matching TRBD2. The V and J ends lost 3 bases and 8 bases, in that order; junction bases with no gene match: 10. CDR1 and CDR2 from the germline V gene are KGHDR and SFDVKD. The length of the CDR3 is 16 residues. CDR3 DNA sequence: TGTGCCACCAGTGATCCGGGACGGGGGGGGGGGGGGGAGCTGTTTTTT. It encodes CATSDPGRGGGGELFF.

This chain connects TRBV7-4 to TRBJ2-7; weak D call: TRBD1 (7 bases). Trimming cost V 2 bases and J 1 base, with 18 bases left between them. In germline, CDR1 is SGHVT, CDR2 SQSDAQ. The CDR3 is 17 amino acids. The DNA of the CDR3 is TGTGCCAGCAGCTTAAACGGGGCGGGACAGCCTTCCTACGAGCAGTACTTC. Translation: CASSLNGAGQPSYEQYF.

The rearrangement uses TRBV3-1 and TRBJ2-5; 9 bases fit TRBD2. The V gene end was trimmed by 0 bases and the J gene end by 5 bases; junction bases not matched to a gene: 7. Germline V gene lookup returns CDR1 LGHDT and CDR2 YNNKEL (reference sequence). The CDR3 runs 16 residues. The CDR3 protein is CASSQDTSGGPETQYF. Here the CDR3 DNA reads TGTGCCAGCAGCCAAGATACCAGCGGGGGGCCGGAGACCCAGTACTTC.

This clonotype was counted at least ten times. The genes are TRBV20-1 and TRBJ1-5; D not certain. The V gene's germline CDR1 is DFQATT and CDR2 SNEGSKA (reference sequence). V gave up 7 bases and J gave up 7 bases, with 11 bases separating them. This CDR3 contains 11 residues. CDR3 loop: CSVPFGQPQHF. DNA for the CDR3: TGCAGTGTTCCTTTCGGACAGCCCCAGCATTTT.

This clonotype was detected many times. CDR3 sequence reads: CASSYPLAGLKETQYF. The CDR3 coding sequence is TGTGCCAGCAGTTACCCCCTAGCGGGATTAAAAGAGACCCAGTACTTC. This rearrangement joins TRBV6-2 or TRBV6-3 to TRBJ2-5, with 9 positions matching TRBD2. CDR3 size: 16 residues. With 2 bases clipped from V and 3 bases from J, the junction kept 7 bases outside the gene matches. Per germline, CDR1 MNHEY and CDR2 SVGEGT.

This clonotype was detected many times. The rearrangement links TRBV6-1 to TRBJ1-2; D unclear. The CDR3 is 15 amino acids. V was trimmed by 4 bases and J by 3 bases, leaving 15 bases between them. Germline CDR1 MNHNS, CDR2 SASEGT. CDR3 sequence reads: CASSVGDKAYYGYTF. The CDR3 region has the DNA TGTGCCAGCAGTGTTGGAGACAAAGCCTACTATGGCTACACCTTC.

CDR3: CASRNIGTPNYEQYF. DNA for the CDR3: TGTGCCAGCAGGAATATCGGGACGCCGAACTACGAGCAGTACTTC. This chain uses TRBV7-3 with TRBJ2-7; tentatively, D is TRBD1 or TRBD2 (5 bases each). Germline lookup yields CDR1 SGHTA and CDR2 FQGTGA. The CDR3 length is 15 residues. Deletions cut 6 bases from V and 3 bases from J, with 18 bases between.

V is TRBV6-1 and J is TRBJ1-5; 7 nucleotides line up with TRBD1. From germline, CDR1 is MNHNS and CDR2 SASEGT. The V and J ends lost 6 bases and 5 bases, in that order; junction bases with no gene match: 10. The CDR3 has 15 residues. The CDR3 DNA follows: TGTGCCAGCAGGGGTCAACAGGGGTCCTATCAGCCCCAGCATTTT. Translation gives CASRGQQGSYQPQHF.

The table lists this clonotype with a count of one. The rearrangement uses TRBV11-2 and TRBJ1-1, with D uncertain. The CDR3 covers 15 residues. Germline loops: CDR1 SGHAT, CDR2 FQNNGV. The V gene lost 0 bases and the J gene lost 4 bases, with 12 bases spanning the gap. The CDR3 DNA is TGTGCCAGCAGCTTAGAGCCGGGTCGAGGCACTGAAGCTTTCTTT. Residues: CASSLEPGRGTEAFF.